The present entry profiles one T cell receptor beta chain with its context. The sample belongs to a study of blood T cell repertoires in COVID-19. Measured with immunoSEQ multiplex PCR; TCRdb has only the in-frame clones, and not every one. The repertoire holds about 230,000 clones, 75% to 85% seen once, with about 1.5% in the top ten. Sequencing used peripheral blood. The sequence came from a woman aged 40 to 50 who had recovered from COVID-19.

For the CDR3, the DNA is TGCGCCACCACCCTAGGACAGGGTAGCACCGGGGAGCTGTTTTTT. It yields the protein CATTLGQGSTGELFF. The rearrangement links TRBV5-1 to TRBJ2-2; TRBD1 agrees at 8 bases. V lost 9 bases to trimming and J lost 4 bases; unmatched junction nucleotides: 11. This CDR3 has 15 residues. Germline V gene sequence: CDR1 SGHRS, CDR2 YFSETQ. Complete variable domain (other parts from reference TRBV5-1 and TRBJ2-2): KAGVTQTPRYLIKTRGQQVTLSCSPISGHRSVSWYQQTPGQGLQFLFEYFSETQRNKGNFPGRFSGRQFSNSRSEMNVSTLELGDSALYLCATTLGQGSTGELFFGEGSRLTVL.